The 14 T cell receptor beta chains presented below share a single source sample, sequenced in a study of Ad26.COV2.S vaccination and SARS-CoV-2 variants. Here immunoSEQ multiplex PCR was the method, and the copy in TCRdb shows in-frame clones only, minus some. The sample lists under 550,000 clones, approximately 87% occurring once. Treatment defined: some 20 received Ad26.COV2.S at low or high dose, single or two shots; roughly five received placebo; per-sample allocation not given. Samples came from day 63 after the first vaccine or placebo injection. Sequences were derived from peripheral blood, sampled in a trial of Ad26.COV2.S vaccine versus placebo. The receptors derive from a person aged 18-65 years who received the Ad26.COV2.S COVID-19 vaccine or a placebo.

The chain recombines TRBV9 with TRBJ1-5; a weak D match, TRBD1 (6 bases). V lost 0 bases to trimming and J lost 1 base, with 17 bases between them. CDR3 length equals 18 residues. Germline CDR1 and CDR2: SGDLS and YYNGEE. In DNA, the CDR3 is TGTGCCAGCAGCGTAGACAGGGAGTATCGGTGGAGCAATCAGCCCCAGCATTTT. Protein product: CASSVDREYRWSNQPQHF.

The V gene is TRBV7-9, the J gene TRBJ2-7, with D tentatively TRBD2 (6 bases). The CDR3 runs to 14 residues. Germline V CDR1 and CDR2: SEHNR, FQNEAQ (reference sequence). The V end lost 8 bases, the J end lost 7 bases, and 21 bases lay between the germline ends. The CDR3 DNA reads as TGTGCCAGCGTAGATCCGGAGGGCCCTCGGGAGCAGTACTTC. Translation gives CASVDPEGPREQYF.

The chain carries TRBV27 and TRBJ1-1; 11 nucleotides line up with TRBD1. V shed 4 bases and J 5 bases; nucleotides not matched to a gene: 12. Germline-derived CDR1 and CDR2 are MNHEY and SMNVEV (reference sequence). The CDR3 has 17 amino acids. The CDR3 region has the DNA TGTGCCAGCAGTTACCACACCGGGACAGGGGGAGGTACTGAAGCTTTCTTT. Translation: CASSYHTGTGGGTEAFF.

CDR3 sequence: CASSFLGHEQYF. For the CDR3, the DNA is TGTGCCAGCAGCTTTCTAGGCCACGAGCAGTACTTC. The chain employs TRBV7-9 and TRBJ2-7; D not resolved. V was clipped by 3 bases and J by 5 bases, with 8 bases between them. Germline-derived CDR1 and CDR2 are SEHNR and FQNEAQ (reference sequence). The CDR3 runs 12 residues.

This chain uses TRBV5-1 with TRBJ2-5, with D possibly being TRBD1 or TRBD2 (7 bases each). This CDR3 has 15 residues. V was pared by 4 bases and J by 3 bases, with 16 bases between. CDR1 is SGHRS, CDR2 YFSETQ, per germline. CDR3 DNA: TGCGCCAGCAGCACCTTGACAGGGAGGGAAGAGACCCAGTACTTC. It translates to CASSTLTGREETQYF.

In regard to this clone: Other DNA sequences in this specimen translate into the identical CDR3. This sequence joins TRBV30 and TRBJ2-3; D gene uncertain. V shed 1 base and J shed 1 base, with 9 bases lying between them. Germline V gene sequence: CDR1 GTSNPN, CDR2 SVGIG (reference sequence). The CDR3 loop spans 14 amino acids. The CDR3 loop reads CAWSEGRGTDTQYF. The CDR3 DNA sequence: TGTGCCTGGAGTGAAGGACGAGGCACAGATACGCAGTATTTT.

This rearrangement joins TRBV6-4 to TRBJ2-1, with 11 bases identical to TRBD2. This CDR3 is built from 13 residues. J was trimmed by 10 bases and V by 8 bases; bases with no gene match: 7. Germline V CDR1 and CDR2: MRHNA, SNTAGT. The CDR3 loop is CASGLAGGREQFF. In DNA form, the CDR3 reads TGTGCCAGCGGTCTAGCGGGGGGAAGGGAGCAGTTCTTC.

The chain uses TRBV9 and TRBJ2-6; D possibly uses TRBD1 or TRBD2 (5 bases each). Per the germline V gene, CDR1 is SGDLS and CDR2 is YYNGEE. This CDR3 is built from 20 residues. Trimming cost V 4 bases and J 0 bases, with 23 bases left between them. The CDR3: CASSPQDGRGRYSGANVLTF. DNA for the CDR3: TGTGCCAGCAGCCCCCAAGACGGACGGGGACGTTACTCTGGGGCCAACGTCCTGACTTTC.

The V call is TRBV4-1, the J call TRBJ2-7, with D possibly TRBD2 on 5 matching bases. CDR1 is MGHRA and CDR2 is YSYEKL in the germline V gene. The CDR3 loop spans 13 amino acids. V was trimmed by 1 base and J by 5 bases, leaving 9 bases between them. DNA for the CDR3: TGCGCCAGCAGCCAAGTTGAGAGGGACGAGCAGTACTTC. Residues: CASSQVERDEQYF.

This sequence joins TRBV12-3 or TRBV12-4 and TRBJ1-1; D gene ambiguous. V was clipped by 6 bases and J by 0 bases, with 5 bases between them. The length of the CDR3 is 12 residues. This CDR3 is CASRPLNTEAFF. The CDR3 DNA reads TGTGCCAGCAGGCCTTTGAACACTGAAGCTTTCTTT.

The V gene is TRBV5-1, the J gene TRBJ1-6; the D is unclear. Trimming removed 0 bases from V and 8 bases from J, with 9 bases in between. The CDR3 length is 14 residues. The germline gives CDR1 SGHRS, CDR2 YFSETQ. The CDR3 DNA reads TGCGCCAGCAGCTTGGATAATGAGTATTCACCCCTCCACTTT. Residues: CASSLDNEYSPLHF. The full variable domain, rest sourced from reference TRBV5-1 and TRBJ1-6, is KAGVTQTPRYLIKTRGQQVTLSCSPISGHRSVSWYQQTPGQGLQFLFEYFSETQRNKGNFPGRFSGRQFSNSRSEMNVSTLELGDSALYLCASSLDNEYSPLHFGNGTRLTVT.

V and J are TRBV27 and TRBJ1-6; a possible D gene is TRBD1 (5 bases). Looked up from germline, CDR1 is MNHEY and CDR2 is SMNVEV (reference sequence). V lost 2 bases and J lost 5, with 10 bases in between. The CDR3 is 15 amino acids. The CDR3 sequence is CASSLIQGDNSPLHF. CDR3 in DNA: TGTGCCAGCAGTTTAATCCAGGGTGATAATTCACCCCTCCACTTT.

This clone was seen a few times. The chain employs TRBV19 and TRBJ1-6; unclear D gene. This CDR3 has 14 amino acids. Germline V gives CDR1 LNHDA, CDR2 SQIVND (reference sequence). The germline V and J ends were trimmed by 5 bases and 2 bases, with 7 bases remaining between them. CDR3 region: CASSWNTYNSPLHF. Written as DNA, the CDR3 is TGTGCCAGTAGTTGGAACACCTATAATTCACCCCTCCACTTT.

The V call is TRBV6-1, the J call TRBJ2-7, with a tentative D call TRBD1 (5 bases). V lost 5 bases and J 1 base, leaving 9 bases between the germline ends. The CDR3 sequence is 13 residues long. Germline lookup yields CDR1 MNHNS and CDR2 SASEGT. The CDR3 region is CASSSTGSYEQYF. The DNA for the CDR3 is TGTGCCAGCAGTAGTACAGGTTCCTACGAGCAGTACTTC.